This T cell receptor (beta chain) was retrieved from a study of Ad26.COV2.S vaccination and SARS-CoV-2 variants. General study findings and limits: Quantification of TCR breadth and depth may have yielded underestimates of total T cell responses.

Treatment reported: some 20 received Ad26.COV2.S at low or high dose, single or two shots; roughly five received placebo; per-sample allocation not given. Each sample was drawn 63 days after the first injection (of vaccine or placebo). Sequencing was performed with immunoSEQ multiplex PCR; in TCRdb, only in-frame clones are kept and a portion is missing. The sample yields approximately 400,000 clones, 83% seen once. The CDR3 consists of 13 residues. Trimming at V came to 3 bases and at J to 14 bases, leaving 11 bases not matched to a gene. Germline CDR1 and CDR2: KGHSH and LQKENI. For this clone: Its target is unknown.

This receptor was taken from a person between 18 and 59 years old who received the Ad26.COV2.S COVID-19 vaccine or a placebo. The chain links TRBV18 to TRBJ1-2; TRBD1 agrees at 8 bases. The material sequenced was peripheral blood, taken in a trial of Ad26.COV2.S vaccine versus placebo. For the CDR3, the DNA is TGTGCCAGCTCACCCCCAATCCGACAGGGGTATACCTTC. Its translation: CASSPPIRQGYTF.